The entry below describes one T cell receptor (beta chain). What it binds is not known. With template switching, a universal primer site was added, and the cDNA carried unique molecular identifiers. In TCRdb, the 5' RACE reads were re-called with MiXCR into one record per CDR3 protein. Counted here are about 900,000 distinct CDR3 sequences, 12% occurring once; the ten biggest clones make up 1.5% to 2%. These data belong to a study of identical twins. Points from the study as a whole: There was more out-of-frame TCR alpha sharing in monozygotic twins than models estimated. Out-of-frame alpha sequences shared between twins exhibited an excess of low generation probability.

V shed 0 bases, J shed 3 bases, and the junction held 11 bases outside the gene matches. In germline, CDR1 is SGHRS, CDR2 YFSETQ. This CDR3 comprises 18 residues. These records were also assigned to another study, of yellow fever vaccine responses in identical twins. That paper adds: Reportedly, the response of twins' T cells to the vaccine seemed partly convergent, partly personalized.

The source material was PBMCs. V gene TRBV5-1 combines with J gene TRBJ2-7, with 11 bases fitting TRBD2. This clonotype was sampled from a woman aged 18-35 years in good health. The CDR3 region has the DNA TGCGCCAGCAGCTTGGGTTTACCTAGCGGGAGGCCCGACTACGAGCAGTACTTC. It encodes CASSLGLPSGRPDYEQYF. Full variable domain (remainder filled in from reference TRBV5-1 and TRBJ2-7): KAGVTQTPRYLIKTRGQQVTLSCSPISGHRSVSWYQQTPGQGLQFLFEYFSETQRNKGNFPGRFSGRQFSNSRSEMNVSTLELGDSALYLCASSLGLPSGRPDYEQYFGPGTRLTVT.